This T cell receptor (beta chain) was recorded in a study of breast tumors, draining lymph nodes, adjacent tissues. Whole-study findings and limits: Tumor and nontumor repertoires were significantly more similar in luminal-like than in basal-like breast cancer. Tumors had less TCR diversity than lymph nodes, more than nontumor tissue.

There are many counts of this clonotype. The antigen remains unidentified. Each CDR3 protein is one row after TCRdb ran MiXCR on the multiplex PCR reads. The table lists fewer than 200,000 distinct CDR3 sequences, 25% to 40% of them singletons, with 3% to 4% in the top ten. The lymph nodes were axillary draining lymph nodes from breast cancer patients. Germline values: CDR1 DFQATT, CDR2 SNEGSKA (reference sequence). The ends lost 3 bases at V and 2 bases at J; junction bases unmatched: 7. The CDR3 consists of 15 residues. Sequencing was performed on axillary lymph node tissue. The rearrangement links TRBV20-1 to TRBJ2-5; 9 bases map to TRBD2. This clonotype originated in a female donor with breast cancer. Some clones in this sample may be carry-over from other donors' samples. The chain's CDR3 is CSASPLAGQQETQYF. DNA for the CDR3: TGCAGTGCTAGCCCGCTAGCGGGACAACAAGAGACCCAGTACTTC.